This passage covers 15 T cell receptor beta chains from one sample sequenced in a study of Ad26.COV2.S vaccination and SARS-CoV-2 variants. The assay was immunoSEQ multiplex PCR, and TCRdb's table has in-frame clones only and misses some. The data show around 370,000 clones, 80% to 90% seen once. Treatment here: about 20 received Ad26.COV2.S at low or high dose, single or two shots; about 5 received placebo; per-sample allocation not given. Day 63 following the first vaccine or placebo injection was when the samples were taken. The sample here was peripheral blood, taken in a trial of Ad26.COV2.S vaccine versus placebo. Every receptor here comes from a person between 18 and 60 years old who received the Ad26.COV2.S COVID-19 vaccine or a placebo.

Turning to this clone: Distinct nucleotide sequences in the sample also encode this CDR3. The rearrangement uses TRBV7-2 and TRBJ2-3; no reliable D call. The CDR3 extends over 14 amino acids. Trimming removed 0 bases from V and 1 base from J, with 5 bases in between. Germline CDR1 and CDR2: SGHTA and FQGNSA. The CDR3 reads CASSLAVRTDTQYF. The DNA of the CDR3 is TGTGCCAGCAGCTTAGCTGTACGCACAGATACGCAGTATTTT. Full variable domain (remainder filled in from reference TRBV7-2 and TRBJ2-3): GAGVSQSPSNKVTEKGKDVELRCDPISGHTALYWYRQSLGQGLEFLIYFQGNSAPDKSGLPSDRFSAERTGGSVSTLTIQRTQQEDSAVYLCASSLAVRTDTQYFGPGTRLTVL.

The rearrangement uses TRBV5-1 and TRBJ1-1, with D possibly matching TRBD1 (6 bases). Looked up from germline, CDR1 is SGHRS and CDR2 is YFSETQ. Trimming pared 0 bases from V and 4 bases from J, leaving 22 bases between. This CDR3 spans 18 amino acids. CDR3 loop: CASSLDTLRGDRSTEAFF. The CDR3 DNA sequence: TGCGCCAGCAGCTTGGACACTCTCAGGGGAGACAGAAGCACTGAAGCTTTCTTT. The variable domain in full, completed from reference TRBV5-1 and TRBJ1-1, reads KAGVTQTPRYLIKTRGQQVTLSCSPISGHRSVSWYQQTPGQGLQFLFEYFSETQRNKGNFPGRFSGRQFSNSRSEMNVSTLELGDSALYLCASSLDTLRGDRSTEAFFGQGTRLTVV.

CDR3: CASSPLAGSFSYEQYF. In nucleotides, the CDR3 is TGTGCCAGCTCACCTCTAGCAGGATCTTTCTCCTACGAGCAGTACTTC. The rearrangement links TRBV18 to TRBJ2-7; the D gene is possibly TRBD2 (5 bases). The CDR3 consists of 16 residues. From germline, CDR1 is KGHSH and CDR2 LQKENI. Trimming shortened V by 3 bases and J by 0 bases, and 15 bases separated the two germline ends.

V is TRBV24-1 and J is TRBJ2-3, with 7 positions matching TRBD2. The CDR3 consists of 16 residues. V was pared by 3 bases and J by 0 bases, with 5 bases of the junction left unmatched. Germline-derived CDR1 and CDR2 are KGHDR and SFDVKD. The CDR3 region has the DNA TGTGCCACCAGTGATCTTAGCGGGTTGAGCACAGATACGCAGTATTTT. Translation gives CATSDLSGLSTDTQYF.

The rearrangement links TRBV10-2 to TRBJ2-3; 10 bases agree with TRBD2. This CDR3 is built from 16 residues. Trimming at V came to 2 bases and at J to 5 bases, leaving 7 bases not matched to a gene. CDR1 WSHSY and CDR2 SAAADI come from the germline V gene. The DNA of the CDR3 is TGCGCCAGCAGTGAGGGGAGCGGGGGGGTCGGAGATACGCAGTATTTT. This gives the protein CASSEGSGGVGDTQYF.

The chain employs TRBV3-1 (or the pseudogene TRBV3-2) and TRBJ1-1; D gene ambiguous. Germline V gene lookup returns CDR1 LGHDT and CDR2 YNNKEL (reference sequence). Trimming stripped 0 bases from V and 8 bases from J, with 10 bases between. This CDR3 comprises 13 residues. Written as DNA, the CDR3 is TGTGCCAGCAGCCAAGACGTTCGGGGAGAAGCTTTCTTT. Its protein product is CASSQDVRGEAFF.

The CDR3 protein is CASRLTHEQYF. The CDR3 nucleotides are TGTGCCAGCAGATTAACCCACGAGCAGTACTTC. This chain links TRBV12-3 or TRBV12-4 with TRBJ2-7; D uncertain. This CDR3 has 11 residues. V lost 6 bases and J 5 bases, leaving 8 bases between the germline ends.

CDR3 nucleotides: TGCAGTGCTAGTCGGACGGAGATCAAGCCCCAGCATTTT. Its protein is CSASRTEIKPQHF. The chain joins TRBV20-1 to TRBJ1-5; D is unclear. This CDR3 is 13 amino acids long. Trimming stripped 3 bases from V and 8 bases from J, with 14 bases between. Germline assignment: CDR1 DFQATT and CDR2 SNEGSKA (reference sequence).

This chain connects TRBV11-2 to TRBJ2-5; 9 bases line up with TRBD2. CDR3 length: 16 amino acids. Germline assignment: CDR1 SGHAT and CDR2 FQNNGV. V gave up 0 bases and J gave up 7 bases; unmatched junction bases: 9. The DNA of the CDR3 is TGTGCCAGCAGCTTAGAGTTGCGGGGGGGCCCGGGGACCCAGTACTTC. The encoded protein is CASSLELRGGPGTQYF.

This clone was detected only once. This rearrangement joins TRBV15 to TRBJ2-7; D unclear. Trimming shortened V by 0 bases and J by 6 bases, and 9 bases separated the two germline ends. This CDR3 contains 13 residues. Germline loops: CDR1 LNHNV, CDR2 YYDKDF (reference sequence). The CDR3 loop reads CATSRDRNREQYF. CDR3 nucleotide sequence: TGTGCCACCAGCAGAGATCGGAACCGCGAGCAGTACTTC.

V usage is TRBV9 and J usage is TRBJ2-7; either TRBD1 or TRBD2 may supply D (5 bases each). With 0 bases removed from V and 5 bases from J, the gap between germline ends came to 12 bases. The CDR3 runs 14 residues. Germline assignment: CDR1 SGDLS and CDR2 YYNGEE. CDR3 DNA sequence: TGTGCCAGCAGCGTAGGGGGGTCTACCCACGAGCAGTACTTC. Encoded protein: CASSVGGSTHEQYF. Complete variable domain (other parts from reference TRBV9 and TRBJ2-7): DSGVTQTPKHLITATGQRVTLRCSPRSGDLSVYWYQQSLDQGLQFLIQYYNGEERAKGNILERFSAQQFPDLHSELNLSSLELGDSALYFCASSVGGSTHEQYFGPGTRLTVT.

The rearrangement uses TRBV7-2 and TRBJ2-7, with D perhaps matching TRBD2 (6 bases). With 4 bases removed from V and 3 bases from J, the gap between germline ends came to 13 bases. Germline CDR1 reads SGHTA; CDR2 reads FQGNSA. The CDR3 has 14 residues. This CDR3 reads CASSSRDSHYEQYF. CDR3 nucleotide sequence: TGTGCCAGCAGCTCCCGGGACTCACACTACGAGCAGTACTTC.

The chain's CDR3 is CASSLQTELDYGYTF. CDR3 bases: TGTGCCAGCAGTTTACAAACCGAATTGGACTATGGCTACACCTTC. This chain uses TRBV28 with TRBJ1-2; no clear D. Trimming stripped 2 bases from V and 3 bases from J, with 13 bases between. CDR3 size: 15 residues. Looked up from germline, CDR1 is MDHEN and CDR2 is SYDVKM.

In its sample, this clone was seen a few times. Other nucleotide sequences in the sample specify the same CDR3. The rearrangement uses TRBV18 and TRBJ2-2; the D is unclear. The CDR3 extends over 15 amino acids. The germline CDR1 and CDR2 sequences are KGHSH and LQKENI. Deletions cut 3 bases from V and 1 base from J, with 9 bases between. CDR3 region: CASSPRTVNTGELFF. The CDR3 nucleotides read TGTGCCAGCTCACCGCGGACGGTGAACACCGGGGAGCTGTTTTTT.

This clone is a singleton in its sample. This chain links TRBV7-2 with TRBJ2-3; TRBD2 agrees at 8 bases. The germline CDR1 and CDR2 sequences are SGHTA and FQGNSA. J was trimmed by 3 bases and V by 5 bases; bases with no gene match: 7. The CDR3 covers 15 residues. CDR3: CASSVSGSQTDTQYF. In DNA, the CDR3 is TGTGCCAGCAGCGTAAGCGGGAGCCAAACAGATACGCAGTATTTT.